This T cell receptor beta chain was sequenced in a study of cytomegalovirus exposure and HLA in healthy donors. Findings of the study overall: Specificity for CMV antigens was confirmed in vitro for a few of the CMV-associated chains. TCR sequences were mostly rare, though some public TCRs occurred in many donors. The study designated fewer than 200 TCR beta chains cytomegalovirus-associated.

Comments on this clone: The antigen is undetermined.

Produced via immunoSEQ multiplex PCR; TCRdb's table is partial and in-frame only. The table lists more than 250,000 clones, approximately 86% of them singletons. Sequences were obtained from PBMCs. The origin of this receptor is a woman in her 30s in good health and CMV-seropositive.

CDR3 coding DNA: TGTGCCACCGTTATGTCGTTGGGTGAAAAACTGTTTTTT. Protein sequence: CATVMSLGEKLFF. This sequence joins TRBV15 and TRBJ1-4; D remains ambiguous. This CDR3 region has 13 residues. CDR1 is LNHNV, CDR2 YYDKDF, per germline (reference sequence). V lost 8 bases, J lost 7 bases, and 14 bases lay in between. The whole variable domain, remainder taken from reference TRBV15 and TRBJ1-4, is DAMVIQNPRYQVTQFGKPVTLSCSQTLNHNVMYWYQQKSSQAPKLLFHYYDKDFNNEADTPDNFQSRRPNTSFCFLDIRSPGLGDTAMYLCATVMSLGEKLFFGSGTQLSVL.